This paragraph reports one TCR beta chain. Data came from immunoSEQ multiplex PCR; TCRdb stores just in-frame clones and leaves some out. The sample contains roughly 52,000 clones, 90% to 95% of which appear only once. The CDR3 consists of 13 residues. Germline CDR1 reads SGHVS; CDR2 reads FQNEAQ. Trimming removed 2 bases at V and 4 bases at J, with 7 bases between. Recipients received nonmyeloablative bone marrow transplants from related graft donors, with transient mixed chimerism. The data were obtained in a study of Tregs in tolerant kidney transplant recipients. The TCR originated in a human patient who received a combined kidney and bone marrow transplant. Some T cells may be transferred from the graft donor. The specimen was CD8+ T cells from blood (PBMCs), collected 24 months after the transplant. The chain combines TRBV7-8 with TRBJ2-3, with D uncertain. CDR3 sequence reads: CASSLLLADTQYF. CDR3 coding DNA: TGTGCCAGCAGCTTACTGTTAGCAGATACGCAGTATTTT.